Listed below are T cell receptor beta chains from one sample, sequenced in a study of response to subunit inactivated influenza vaccine. TCRdb analysed the RT-PCR reads with MiXCR anew, one entry per CDR3 protein. The repertoire holds 650,000 to 700,000 distinct CDR3 sequences, with 15% to 18% as singletons. The specimen was PBMCs from blood, collected roughly 13 days after vaccination. These receptors originate from a man between 50 and 59 years old who received an inactivated influenza vaccine. CDR3s include the opening cysteine and the closing phenylalanine or tryptophan. Fields, in order: clone size, J gene, D gene, V gene, CDR3 protein, CDR3 DNA. D genes are given only for firm matches. Part of the rows lack a size; the others show once, few, many or a class for expanded clones.

NA TRBJ1-6 NA TRBV19 CASSIRPSSYNSPLHF TGTGCCAGTAGTATTCGTCCGAGCTCCTATAATTCACCCCTCCACTTT
NA TRBJ2-3 TRBD1 TRBV20-1 CSARGGRGQELTDTQYF TGCAGTGCTAGAGGGGGTCGGGGACAGGAGCTCACAGATACGCAGTATTTT
once TRBJ1-1 NA TRBV12-3/TRBV12-4 CASSPTRGNTEAFF TGTGCCAGCAGTCCAACACGGGGGAACACTGAAGCTTTCTTT
few TRBJ2-3 TRBD2 TRBV5-1 CASSLEGLAIDTQYF TGCGCCAGCAGCTTGGAGGGACTAGCCATAGATACGCAGTATTTT
few TRBJ1-4 NA TRBV6-4 CASSDQGINNEKLFF TGTGCCAGCAGTGACCAAGGGATTAACAATGAAAAACTGTTTTTT
NA TRBJ2-2 NA TRBV14 CASSQDLWGGPNTGELFF TGTGCCAGCAGCCAAGATCTGTGGGGCGGACCGAACACCGGGGAGCTGTTTTTT
few TRBJ2-2 NA TRBV5-1 CASYSGGRNTGELFF TGCGCCAGCTATTCGGGGGGCCGAAACACCGGGGAGCTGTTTTTT
NA TRBJ2-1 NA TRBV15 CATSRDRVAHPSYNEQFF TGTGCCACCAGCAGAGATCGCGTAGCGCACCCCTCCTACAATGAGCAGTTCTTC
few TRBJ2-4 NA TRBV6-5 CASRTAKNIQYF TGTGCCAGTCGGACAGCCAAAAACATTCAGTACTTC
many TRBJ2-2 NA TRBV7-9 CASSPHTGREELFF TGTGCCAGCAGCCCCCATACGGGGCGGGAAGAGCTGTTTTTT
few TRBJ2-1 NA TRBV28 CASSFSAVEGEQFF TGTGCCAGCAGTTTTTCCGCGGTCGAGGGTGAGCAGTTCTTC
many TRBJ1-5 TRBD1 TRBV11-2 CASSLDRDQPQHF TGTGCCAGCAGTCTCGACAGGGATCAGCCCCAGCATTTT
NA TRBJ2-3 NA TRBV6-5 CASSYWVRANTDTQYF TGTGCCAGCAGTTACTGGGTGAGAGCGAACACAGATACGCAGTATTTT
NA TRBJ2-1 NA TRBV19 CASSMGGAPYNEQFF TGTGCCAGTAGTATGGGGGGCGCCCCCTACAATGAGCAGTTCTTC
many TRBJ2-7 NA TRBV5-1 CASSSAGGPYEQYF TGCGCCAGCAGCTCAGCAGGGGGGCCCTACGAGCAGTACTTC
NA TRBJ2-3 NA TRBV11-3 CASSRIASTDTQYF TGTGCCAGCAGCCGTATTGCTAGCACAGATACGCAGTATTTT
NA TRBJ2-1 TRBD2 TRBV20-1 CSASVLAGVLEQFF TGCAGTGCTTCTGTACTAGCGGGAGTCCTTGAGCAGTTCTTC
once TRBJ2-1 NA TRBV18 CASSHYGSGSNEQFF TGTGCCAGCTCCCATTACGGATCCGGGTCCAATGAGCAGTTCTTC
many TRBJ2-1 TRBD2 TRBV12-3/TRBV12-4 CASSYRTSGWDEQFF TGTGCCAGCAGTTACCGGACTAGCGGCTGGGATGAGCAGTTCTTC
NA TRBJ2-1 NA TRBV7-8 CASSLGSFNEQFF TGTGCCAGCAGCTTAGGATCCTTCAATGAGCAGTTCTTC
few TRBJ2-2 NA TRBV7-2 CASSPNRVYGGELFF TGTGCCAGCAGCCCCAACAGGGTATATGGCGGGGAGCTGTTTTTT
few TRBJ1-2 TRBD1 TRBV4-2 CASSPVDRGKRGYTF TGTGCCAGCAGCCCTGTGGACAGGGGTAAGAGGGGCTACACCTTC
NA TRBJ1-3 NA TRBV12-3/TRBV12-4 CASSRRGNTIYF TGTGCCAGCAGCAGAAGAGGAAACACCATATATTTT
few TRBJ2-6 NA TRBV7-9 CASSLSGGGAGANVLTF TGTGCCAGCAGCCTTTCCGGCGGGGGCGCTGGGGCCAACGTCCTGACTTTC